The following is a TCR beta chain sequence with its context. This receptor's antigen is unknown. No base quality values were provided; no much bigger clone lies one nucleotide off. This specimen comes from a study of technical replicates of blood from a few donors (dated by TCRdb to between 2016 and 2019). Library preparation used the immunoSEQ multiplex PCR assay. This is the immuneACCESS table as TCRdb keeps it, with only in-frame sequences that have V and J called. A part of the clones is gone; compared with another copy, unresolved V genes explain less than half, and the rest is unexplained. This sample lists tens of thousands of clones; around 96% were detected once. The ten largest clones take up 0.2% of the sample. The receptor was derived from a human donor in good health. Sequences were obtained from T cells isolated from PBMCs.

The CDR3 in this case is CASRKPGQGAINYGYTF. At the DNA level, the sequence is TGTGCCAGCAGGAAACCGGGACAGGGGGCAATTAACTATGGCTACACCTTC. The chain is assembled from TRBV11-2 and TRBJ1-2; 12 bases in between match TRBD1. Compared with germline, V lacks 6 bases and J lacks 1 base; bases without a gene match: 9. CDR1 and CDR2 (SGHAT, FQNNGV) derive from the germline V gene. The CDR3, cysteine through phenylalanine, is 17 amino acids long. This entry keeps only the CDR3 DNA: 51 bases, framed from base 1.